This TCR beta chain was recovered during a study of cytomegalovirus exposure and HLA in healthy donors. Looking at the study overall: Both the approximately 130 validation repertoires and the approximately 620 first-cohort repertoires used the same platform, as reported by a later analysis. Findings of the study overall: Cytomegalovirus-associated TCR beta chains were listed, numbering roughly 150. The classifier reportedly diagnosed cytomegalovirus status with high sensitivity and specificity.

The CDR3 runs to 14 residues. With 3 bases removed from V and 11 bases from J, the gap between germline ends came to 16 bases. The germline V gene has CDR1 SGHAT and CDR2 FQNNGV. Measured with immunoSEQ multiplex PCR; TCRdb has only the in-frame clones, and not every one. The sample lists about 160,000 clones, roughly 96% occurring once. Regarding this clone: Its cognate antigen is unknown.

An approximately 130-subject validation cohort, separate from the roughly 670-subject first cohort, supplied the donors. The sequence derives from a woman under 30 in good health and CMV-seronegative. The sequencing input was PBMCs. This rearrangement joins TRBV11-2 to TRBJ2-2, with D perhaps matching TRBD2 (7 bases). The CDR3 DNA follows: TGTGCCAGCAGCTTTCTGATTGCGGGGGCTGAGCTGTTTTTT. This gives the protein CASSFLIAGAELFF. Based on the CDR3 plus reference TRBV11-2 and TRBJ2-2, the full variable domain is EAGVAQSPRYKIIEKRQSVAFWCNPISGHATLYWYQQILGQGPKLLIQFQNNGVVDDSQLPKDRFSAERLKGVDSTLKIQPAKLEDSAVYLCASSFLIAGAELFFGEGSRLTVL.